The clone carrying this T cell receptor (beta chain) has just a few counts. Antigen: not known. V was trimmed by 5 bases and J by 5 bases, leaving 4 bases between them. Germline CDR1 reads SGHAT; CDR2 reads FQNNGV. The CDR3 length is 10 residues. Profiled with immunoSEQ multiplex PCR; TCRdb holds only in-frame clones, not every one. The sample lists hundreds of thousands of clones, roughly 90% seen once, with approximately 1.5% in the top ten. The data were obtained in a study of Ad26.COV2.S vaccination and SARS-CoV-2 variants. The study's findings and limits: Non-spike TCR breadth did not differ much between vaccine and placebo recipients.

Treatment noted: some 20 received Ad26.COV2.S at low or high dose, single or two shots; about 5 received placebo; per-sample allocation not given. Specimen acquisition occurred on day 63 following the initial vaccine or placebo injection. Built on an Ad26 vector, the vaccine expressed Wuhan-strain SARS-CoV-2 spike. Sequencing was performed on peripheral blood, taken in a trial of Ad26.COV2.S vaccine versus placebo. The clonotype comes from a person aged 18 to 59 who received the Ad26.COV2.S COVID-19 vaccine or a placebo. V usage is TRBV11-2 and J usage is TRBJ2-7; no definite D call. CDR3 in DNA: TGTGCCAGCAGCATCCACGAGCAGTACTTC. Its protein product is CASSIHEQYF.